The 31 T cell receptor beta chains reported below all come from one sample, sequenced in a study of shared clonotypes between healthy human individuals. Data came from immunoSEQ multiplex PCR; TCRdb stores just in-frame clones and leaves some out. Here the sample spans over 1.4 million clones, roughly 96% being singletons. Sequencing was done on a sample of naive CD4+ T cells sorted from blood. Subset: CD45RA+ positively selected. These receptors all stem from a man aged 25-40 years in good health.

The chain links TRBV29-1 to TRBJ2-5; 10 bases are shared with TRBD1. J was trimmed by 4 bases and V by 4 bases; bases with no gene match: 9. The CDR3 runs 15 residues. CDR1 and CDR2 (germline): SQVTM, ANQGSEA. CDR3: CSVATGTGVGETQYF. Here the CDR3 DNA reads TGCAGCGTTGCAACCGGGACAGGGGTCGGAGAGACCCAGTACTTC. The full variable domain, with the rest looked up from reference TRBV29-1 and TRBJ2-5, is SAVISQKPSRDICQRGTSLTIQCQVDSQVTMMFWYRQQPGQSLTLIATANQGSEATYESGFVIDKFPISRPNLTFSTLTVSNMSPEDSSIYLCSVATGTGVGETQYFGPGTRLLVL.

This rearrangement joins TRBV10-1 to TRBJ2-1; possible D gene TRBD2, 6 bases. Germline V gene data show CDR1 as WNHNN and CDR2 as SYGVQD (reference sequence). The CDR3 extends over 15 amino acids. Trimming stripped 3 bases from V and 0 bases from J, with 9 bases between. CDR3 in DNA: TGCGCCAGCAGTGACGCCGGGAGCTCCTACAATGAGCAGTTCTTC. Translation: CASSDAGSSYNEQFF.

The chain joins TRBV6-1 to TRBJ1-5; D ambiguous. Germline CDR1 reads MNHNS; CDR2 reads SASEGT. The CDR3 is 14 residues long. V lost 6 bases, J lost 4 bases, and 13 bases lay in between. CDR3 loop: CASRGRLGNQPQHF. Here the CDR3 DNA reads TGTGCCAGCAGAGGTCGGTTAGGGAATCAGCCCCAGCATTTT.

V and J are TRBV9 and TRBJ1-4; 7 bases line up with TRBD1. The germline V gene has CDR1 SGDLS and CDR2 YYNGEE. V dropped 4 bases and J dropped 2; count of bases not matched to a gene: 23. The CDR3 has 21 residues. In DNA, the CDR3 is TGTGCCAGCAGCCACAACGTAGATGGCAGGGGGAACTTTGGCACTAATGAAAAACTGTTTTTT. Residues: CASSHNVDGRGNFGTNEKLFF.

V is TRBV5-1 and J is TRBJ2-5, with 10 positions matching TRBD2. Germline V gene data show CDR1 as SGHRS and CDR2 as YFSETQ. The V segment lost 4 bases and the J segment 2 bases; nucleotides outside the gene matches: 11. The length of the CDR3 is 17 residues. Written as DNA, the CDR3 is TGCGCCAGCAGCCCTGGTAACAAAGCGGGAGGGCAAGAGACCCAGTACTTC. The encoded protein is CASSPGNKAGGQETQYF.

With regard to this clone: Other DNA sequences from this sample encode an identical CDR3 as well. The chain combines TRBV9 with TRBJ2-5; D gene ambiguous. The CDR3 runs to 14 residues. V lost 0 bases and J lost 4, with 10 bases in between. Per the germline V gene, CDR1 is SGDLS and CDR2 is YYNGEE. CDR3 protein: CASSVGPSGETQYF. The CDR3, as DNA: TGTGCCAGCAGCGTAGGGCCATCTGGAGAGACCCAGTACTTC.

The chain uses TRBV9 and TRBJ2-1; D remains unclear. V lost 0 bases and J 8 bases, leaving 12 bases between the germline ends. Germline CDR1 SGDLS, CDR2 YYNGEE. The CDR3 is 14 amino acids. CDR3: CASSVAPRPDEQFF. CDR3 bases: TGTGCCAGCAGCGTAGCCCCTCGTCCGGATGAGCAGTTCTTC.

The rearrangement joins TRBV7-8 to TRBJ2-1; 9 nucleotides agree with TRBD2. Looked up from germline, CDR1 is SGHVS and CDR2 is FQNEAQ. V shed 1 base, J shed 6 bases, and the junction held 7 bases outside the gene matches. This CDR3 contains 16 residues. CDR3 sequence reads: CASSLVLAGWSNEQFF. The DNA of the CDR3 is TGTGCCAGCAGCTTAGTGCTAGCGGGATGGTCCAATGAGCAGTTCTTC.

The CDR3 DNA follows: TGTGCCAGCAGTCGGACAATGAGCAATCAGCCCCAGCATTTT. Translation gives CASSRTMSNQPQHF. V gene TRBV2 combines with J gene TRBJ1-5; the D gene is possibly TRBD1 (5 bases). Germline V gene data show CDR1 as SNHLY and CDR2 as FYNNEI. The CDR3 contains 14 residues. Trimming cost V 5 bases and J 1 base, with 9 bases left between them.

This rearrangement joins TRBV10-3 to TRBJ2-2; D perhaps matches TRBD1 (7 bases). The germline V gene encodes CDR1 ENHRY and CDR2 SYGVKD. The CDR3 runs to 15 residues. V was trimmed by 7 bases and J by 4 bases, leaving 16 bases between them. CDR3 in DNA: TGTGCCATCAAGGGGACAGAGGGACTCACCGGGGAGCTGTTTTTT. This codes for CAIKGTEGLTGELFF.

V is TRBV10-3 and J is TRBJ1-2, with D tentatively TRBD1 (6 bases). There are 13 residues in the CDR3. The germline V gene encodes CDR1 ENHRY and CDR2 SYGVKD. Trimming took 7 bases from V and 5 from J, leaving 14 bases between them. CDR3: CAINAGDNYGYTF. CDR3 DNA: TGTGCCATCAACGCGGGGGACAATTATGGCTACACCTTC.

The genes are TRBV28 and TRBJ1-2, with D possibly matching TRBD1 (6 bases). V was shortened by 3 bases and J by 2 bases, with 10 bases between the two germline ends. Germline V gene lookup returns CDR1 MDHEN and CDR2 SYDVKM. CDR3 length equals 14 residues. CDR3 residues: CASSFTGRNYGYTF. The CDR3 nucleotides are TGTGCCAGCAGTTTTACAGGGCGAAACTATGGCTACACCTTC.

Remarks on this clone: Within the sample, other DNA sequences also encode this same CDR3. The chain recombines TRBV28 with TRBJ2-7; D might be TRBD2 (5 bases). The V gene's germline CDR1 is MDHEN and CDR2 SYDVKM. This CDR3 has 11 amino acids. V was pared by 2 bases and J by 7 bases, with 6 bases between. CDR3 DNA sequence: TGTGCCAGCAGTTTAGGAGGAGAGCAGTACTTC. Translating it yields CASSLGGEQYF.

The gene calls are TRBV7-9 and TRBJ2-1; 10 bases map to TRBD2. CDR1 is SEHNR, CDR2 FQNEAQ, per germline (reference sequence). The CDR3 runs 17 residues. Unmatched junction bases numbered 8, after V lost 4 bases and J lost 2 bases. The CDR3 reads CASSSIKSGRAYNEQFF. CDR3 coding DNA: TGTGCCAGCAGCTCCATCAAAAGCGGGAGGGCCTACAATGAGCAGTTCTTC.

The rearrangement links TRBV9 to TRBJ2-7, with a tentative D call TRBD1 (6 bases). With 3 bases removed from V and 7 bases from J, the gap between germline ends came to 20 bases. The CDR3 is 15 amino acids. Germline V gene data show CDR1 as SGDLS and CDR2 as YYNGEE. DNA for the CDR3: TGTGCCAGCAGCGCCGCCCCGGACAGTCCGTGGGAGCAGTACTTC. Amino acids: CASSAAPDSPWEQYF.

The CDR3 DNA sequence: TGTGCCAGCAGCTTGATAAGGGAGACCCAGTACTTC. Residues: CASSLIRETQYF. The chain links TRBV5-6 to TRBJ2-5; D gene ambiguous. The CDR3 consists of 12 residues. CDR1 and CDR2 from the germline V gene are SGHDT and YYEEEE. V was cut by 1 base and J by 5 bases, with 6 bases left in between.

This chain uses TRBV10-2 with TRBJ1-2; possible D gene TRBD1, 6 bases. V was trimmed by 2 bases and J by 3 bases, leaving 10 bases between them. The germline V gene encodes CDR1 WSHSY and CDR2 SAAADI. The CDR3 covers 14 residues. CDR3 amino acids: CASSERTVDYGYTF. The CDR3 nucleotides read TGCGCCAGCAGTGAGAGGACAGTAGACTATGGCTACACCTTC.

This clone showed up just once. The chain employs TRBV15 and TRBJ1-1; a possible D gene is TRBD1 (5 bases). Between the trimmed V and J ends, which lost 1 base and 7 bases, there was a span of 19 bases. CDR1 is LNHNV and CDR2 is YYDKDF in the germline V gene (reference sequence). The CDR3 runs 16 residues. The CDR3 coding sequence is TGTGCCACCAGCAGAGTGGGGCAGGCCGGGCAGGGTGAAGCTTTCTTT. The encoded protein is CATSRVGQAGQGEAFF.

The rearrangement links TRBV6-1 to TRBJ1-5, with a possible D match to TRBD1 (6 bases). The CDR3 extends over 18 amino acids. V lost 2 bases and J lost 0, with 17 bases in between. Germline assignment: CDR1 MNHNS and CDR2 SASEGT. The CDR3: CASSESSGGPFSNQPQHF. In DNA form, the CDR3 reads TGTGCCAGCAGTGAATCGAGCGGGGGGCCCTTTAGCAATCAGCCCCAGCATTTT.

This clone was picked up one time. This chain links TRBV14 with TRBJ2-7; no firm D call. The CDR3 extends over 13 amino acids. V was pared by 6 bases and J by 0 bases, with 9 bases between. Germline CDR1 SGHDN, CDR2 FVKESK. CDR3 nucleotides: TGTGCCAGCAGACCTCGGAGCTCCTACGAGCAGTACTTC. Its translation: CASRPRSSYEQYF.

This chain connects TRBV19 to TRBJ2-1; 14 bases are shared with TRBD2. The V and J ends lost 4 bases and 5 bases, in that order; junction bases with no gene match: 10. CDR1 and CDR2 (germline): LNHDA, SQIVND (reference sequence). This CDR3 comprises 18 residues. The CDR3, as DNA: TGTGCCAGTAGTACCCGTGGACTAGCGGGAGGCACCCACAATGAGCAGTTCTTC. Protein: CASSTRGLAGGTHNEQFF.

This chain connects TRBV5-5 to TRBJ2-7; D is unresolved. V was trimmed by 1 base and J by 1 base, leaving 6 bases between them. Germline V gene data show CDR1 as SGHKS and CDR2 as YYEKEE (reference sequence). The CDR3 sequence is 13 residues long. In DNA, the CDR3 is TGTGCCAGCAGCTTGCCGAATTCCTACGAGCAGTACTTC. Amino acids: CASSLPNSYEQYF.

The chain links TRBV28 to TRBJ1-2, with no clear D. Germline-derived CDR1 and CDR2 are MDHEN and SYDVKM. V shed 4 bases and J shed 8 bases, with 14 bases lying between them. The CDR3 length is 13 residues. CDR3 nucleotides: TGTGCCAGCAGTTACGTCAGTACCTTAGGCTACACCTTC. Its translation is CASSYVSTLGYTF.

This clone occurred a few times. The rearrangement uses TRBV10-1 and TRBJ2-7; TRBD1 or TRBD2 may be the D gene (6 bases each). The V end lost 4 bases, the J end lost 7 bases, and 20 bases lay between the germline ends. There are 15 residues in the CDR3. Germline CDR1 WNHNN, CDR2 SYGVQD (reference sequence). CDR3 DNA sequence: TGCGCCAGCAGTGGGGGGGAGACTTCCAGGGGAGAGCAGTACTTC. This sequence encodes CASSGGETSRGEQYF.

The CDR3 nucleotides read TGTGCCAGCAGTTTAGTATTGTTGGCGGGAAAGTCCTACAATGAGCAGTTCTTC. Translated, it gives CASSLVLLAGKSYNEQFF. V and J are TRBV28 and TRBJ2-1, with D possibly TRBD2 on 6 matching bases. CDR3 length equals 18 residues. CDR1 and CDR2 (germline): MDHEN, SYDVKM. Trimming left V 2 bases short and J 1 base short, with 18 bases between.

Comment on this clone: Other DNA sequences in this sample translate to the same CDR3. The CDR3 is CASSVRYGYTF. CDR3 coding DNA: TGTGCCAGCAGTGTGCGGTATGGCTACACCTTC. V is TRBV2 and J is TRBJ1-2; D not resolved. CDR3 length: 11 residues. V was shortened by 4 bases and J by 5 bases, with 5 bases between the two germline ends. The germline CDR1 and CDR2 sequences are SNHLY and FYNNEI.

The chain employs TRBV20-1 and TRBJ2-2; no reliable D call. V lost 2 bases and J lost 4, with 2 bases in between. Germline V CDR1 and CDR2: DFQATT, SNEGSKA (reference sequence). There are 11 residues in the CDR3. For the CDR3, the DNA is TGCAGTGCTAGAATCACCGGGGAGCTGTTTTTT. Amino acids: CSARITGELFF.

The chain links TRBV10-3 to TRBJ2-1, with TRBD2 identical over 11 bases. Germline assignment: CDR1 ENHRY and CDR2 SYGVKD. This CDR3 has 19 residues. With V trimmed by 4 bases and J by 2 bases, 13 bases remained unmatched. The CDR3 protein is CAISGRTGTSGRTYNEQFF. As DNA, the CDR3 is TGTGCCATCAGTGGAAGGACAGGGACTAGCGGACGAACCTACAATGAGCAGTTCTTC.

The chain uses TRBV6-5 and TRBJ2-7; TRBD1 matches at 7 bases. The germline V gene has CDR1 MNHEY and CDR2 SVGAGI. This CDR3 region has 15 residues. Trimming cost V 2 bases and J 2 bases; bases outside gene matches: 6. The CDR3 loop reads CASSYGRQGTYEQYF. CDR3 nucleotide sequence: TGTGCCAGCAGTTACGGGCGACAGGGTACCTACGAGCAGTACTTC.

The chain combines TRBV29-1 with TRBJ2-2, with a weak D call TRBD2 (5 bases). Per germline, CDR1 SQVTM and CDR2 ANQGSEA. The CDR3 is 14 residues long. Trimming left V 4 bases short and J 0 bases short, with 9 bases between. The CDR3 DNA sequence: TGCAGCGTTGTAACCGGGACGAACACCGGGGAGCTGTTTTTT. Translation gives CSVVTGTNTGELFF.

The chain employs TRBV19 and TRBJ1-2; TRBD1 matches 12 bases. Germline values: CDR1 LNHDA, CDR2 SQIVND (reference sequence). The ends lost 6 bases at V and 4 bases at J; junction bases unmatched: 3. The CDR3 runs to 14 residues. CDR3 coding DNA: TGTGCCAGTAGAGGGACAGGGGGCATCTATGGCTACACCTTC. This codes for CASRGTGGIYGYTF. The whole variable domain, filled in from reference TRBV19 and TRBJ1-2, reads DGGITQSPKYLFRKEGQNVTLSCEQNLNHDAMYWYRQDPGQGLRLIYYSQIVNDFQKGDIAEGYSVSREKKESFPLTVTSAQKNPTAFYLCASRGTGGIYGYTFGSGTRLTVV.